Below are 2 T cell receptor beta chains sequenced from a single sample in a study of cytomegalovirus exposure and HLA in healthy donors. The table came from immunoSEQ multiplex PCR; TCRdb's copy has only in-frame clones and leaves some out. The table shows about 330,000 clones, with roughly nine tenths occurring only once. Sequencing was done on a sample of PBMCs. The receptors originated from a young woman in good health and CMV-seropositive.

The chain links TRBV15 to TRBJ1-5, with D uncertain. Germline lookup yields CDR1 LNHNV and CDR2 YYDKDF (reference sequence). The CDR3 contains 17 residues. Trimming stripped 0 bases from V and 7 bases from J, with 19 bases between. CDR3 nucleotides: TGTGCCACCAGCAGAGATAGGTCTTTGAAGGGCGGGCAGCCCCAGCATTTT. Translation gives CATSRDRSLKGGQPQHF. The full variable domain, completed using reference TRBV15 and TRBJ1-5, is DAMVIQNPRYQVTQFGKPVTLSCSQTLNHNVMYWYQQKSSQAPKLLFHYYDKDFNNEADTPDNFQSRRPNTSFCFLDIRSPGLGDTAMYLCATSRDRSLKGGQPQHFGDGTRLSIL.

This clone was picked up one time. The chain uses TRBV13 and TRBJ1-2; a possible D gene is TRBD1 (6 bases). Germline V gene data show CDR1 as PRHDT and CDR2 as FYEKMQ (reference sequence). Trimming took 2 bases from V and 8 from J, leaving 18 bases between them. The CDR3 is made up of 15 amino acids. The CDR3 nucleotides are TGTGCCAGCAGCTTACGGACTAGGGGGTGGGAAGGCTACACCTTC. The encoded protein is CASSLRTRGWEGYTF.